Below, one T cell receptor beta chain is given with its context. What it binds is not known. Time point noted: blood 4 weeks post-SBRT, at nephrectomy. Regarding treatment: 15 Gy SBRT to primary tumor, nephrectomy 4 weeks later. Nephrectomy followed 15 Gy stereotactic body radiation by 4 weeks. Serial blood draws occurred at baseline and 2 and 4 weeks post-SBRT. The tumor was a clear cell renal cell carcinoma. This record comes from a study of radiation and T cells in renal cell carcinoma. The study, taken as a whole, reports: Top tumor clonotypes rose in blood 2 weeks post-radiation, then contracted.

Only in-frame clones appear in the TCRdb table, and some are missing; sequencing was by immunoSEQ multiplex PCR. The table lists approximately 150,000 clones, 80% to 90% of them singletons. The CDR3 extends over 12 amino acids. V lost 9 bases and J lost 4, with 12 bases in between. Germline loops: CDR1 MNHEY, CDR2 SVGAGI. The chain has TRBV6-5 and TRBJ2-5; possibly TRBD2 for D (5 bases). The TCR was taken from a woman between 45 and 65 years old with renal cell carcinoma. This sample comprised blood, obtained from a patient whose treatment included radiotherapy and nephrectomy. CDR3 protein: CASRGGGETQYF. The CDR3 nucleotides read TGTGCCAGTCGGGGTGGTGGAGAGACCCAGTACTTC.